The clone carrying this T cell receptor (beta chain) has just one count. Its antigen remains unknown. TCRdb ran MiXCR on the multiplex PCR reads and lists one entry per CDR3 protein. The table has some 85,000 distinct CDR3 sequences, roughly 28% seen once. The entry originates in a study of breast tumors, draining lymph nodes, adjacent tissues. Breast cancer patients provided tissue from their axillary draining lymph nodes. This CDR3 contains 13 residues. V lost 4 bases, J lost 2 bases, and 5 bases lay in between. Germline CDR1 is MDHEN and CDR2 is SYDVKM. Broader study findings: Tumor T cell lymph node origin was a supported hypothesis, not proven. Luminal-like breast cancer showed significantly higher tumor–nontumor repertoire similarity than basal-like. Data fit most tumor T cells coming from lymph node, expanding in tumor. Tumor TCR diversity was below lymph nodes but above nontumor tissue.

Specimen: axillary lymph node tissue. This TCR derives from a female donor with breast cancer. Some clones in this sample may be carry-over from other donors' samples. The V and J genes are TRBV28 and TRBJ2-2; no clear D gene. In DNA, the CDR3 is TGTGCCAGCAGTTCCTTTAACACCGGGGAGCTGTTTTTT. Its translation is CASSSFNTGELFF.